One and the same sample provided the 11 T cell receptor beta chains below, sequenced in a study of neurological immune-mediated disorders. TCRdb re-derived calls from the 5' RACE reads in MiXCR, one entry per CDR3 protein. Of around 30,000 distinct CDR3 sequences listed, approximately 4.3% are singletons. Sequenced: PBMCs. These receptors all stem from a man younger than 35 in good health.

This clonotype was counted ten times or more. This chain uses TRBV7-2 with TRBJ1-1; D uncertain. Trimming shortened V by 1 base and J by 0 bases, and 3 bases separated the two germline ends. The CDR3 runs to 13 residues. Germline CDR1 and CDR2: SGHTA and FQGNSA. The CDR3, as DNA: TGTGCCAGCAGCTTAGAGGTGAACACTGAAGCTTTCTTT. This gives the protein CASSLEVNTEAFF.

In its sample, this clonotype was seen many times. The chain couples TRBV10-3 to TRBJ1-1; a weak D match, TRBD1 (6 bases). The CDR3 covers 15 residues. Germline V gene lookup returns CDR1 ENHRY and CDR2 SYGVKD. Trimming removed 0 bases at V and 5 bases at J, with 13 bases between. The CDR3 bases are TGTGCCATCAGTGAGTCAAAGGGGGGACCTACTGAAGCTTTCTTT. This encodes CAISESKGGPTEAFF.

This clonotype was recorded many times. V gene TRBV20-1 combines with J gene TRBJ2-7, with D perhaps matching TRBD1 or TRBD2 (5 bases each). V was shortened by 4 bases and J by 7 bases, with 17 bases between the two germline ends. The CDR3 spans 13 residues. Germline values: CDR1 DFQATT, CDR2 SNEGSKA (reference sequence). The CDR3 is CSATVGAGEEQYF. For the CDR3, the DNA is TGCAGTGCTACGGTCGGGGCCGGGGAGGAGCAGTACTTC.

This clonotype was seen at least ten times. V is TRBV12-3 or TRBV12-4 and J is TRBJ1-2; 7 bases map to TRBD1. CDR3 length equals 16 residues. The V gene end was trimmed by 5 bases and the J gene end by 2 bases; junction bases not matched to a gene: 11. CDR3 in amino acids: CASSETARGGNYGYTF. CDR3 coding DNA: TGTGCCAGCAGTGAGACTGCCAGGGGGGGGAACTATGGCTACACCTTC.

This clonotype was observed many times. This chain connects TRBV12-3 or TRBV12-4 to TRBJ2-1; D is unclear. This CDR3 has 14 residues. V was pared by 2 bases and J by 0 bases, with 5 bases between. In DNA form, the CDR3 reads TGTGCCAGCAGTTTAACAACCTCCTACAATGAGCAGTTCTTC. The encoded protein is CASSLTTSYNEQFF.

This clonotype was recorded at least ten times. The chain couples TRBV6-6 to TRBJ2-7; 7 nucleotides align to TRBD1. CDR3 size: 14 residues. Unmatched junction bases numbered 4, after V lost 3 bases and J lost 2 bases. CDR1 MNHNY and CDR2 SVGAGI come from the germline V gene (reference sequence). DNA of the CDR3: TGTGCCAGCAGTTATCCCGACAGGGCCTACGAGCAGTACTTC. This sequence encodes CASSYPDRAYEQYF.

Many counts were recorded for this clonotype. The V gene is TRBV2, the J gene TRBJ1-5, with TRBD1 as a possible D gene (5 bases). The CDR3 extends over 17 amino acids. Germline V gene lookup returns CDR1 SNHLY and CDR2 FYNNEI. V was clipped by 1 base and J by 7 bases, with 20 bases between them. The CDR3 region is CASSEGGTAGKGQPQHF. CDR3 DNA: TGTGCCAGCAGTGAAGGGGGCACGGCAGGTAAAGGACAGCCCCAGCATTTT.

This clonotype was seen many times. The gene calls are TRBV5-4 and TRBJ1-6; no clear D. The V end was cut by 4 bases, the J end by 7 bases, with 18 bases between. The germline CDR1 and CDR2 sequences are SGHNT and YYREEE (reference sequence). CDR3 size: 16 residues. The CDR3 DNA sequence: TGTGCCAGCAGCCAATTCGCCGCTTACCGCAATTCACCCCTCCACTTT. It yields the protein CASSQFAAYRNSPLHF.

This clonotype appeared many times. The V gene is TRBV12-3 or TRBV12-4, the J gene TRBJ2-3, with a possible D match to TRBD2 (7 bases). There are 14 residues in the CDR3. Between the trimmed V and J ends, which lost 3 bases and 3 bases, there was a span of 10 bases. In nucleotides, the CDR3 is TGTGCCAGCAGTTTGCGGGGGCGGACAGATACGCAGTATTTT. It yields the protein CASSLRGRTDTQYF.

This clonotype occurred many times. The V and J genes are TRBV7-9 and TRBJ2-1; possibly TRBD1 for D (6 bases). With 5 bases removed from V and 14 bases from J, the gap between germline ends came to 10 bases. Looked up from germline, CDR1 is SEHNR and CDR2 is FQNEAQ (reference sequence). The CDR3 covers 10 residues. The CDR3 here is CASSRDNKFF. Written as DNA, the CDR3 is TGTGCCAGCAGCCGGGACAATAAGTTCTTC.

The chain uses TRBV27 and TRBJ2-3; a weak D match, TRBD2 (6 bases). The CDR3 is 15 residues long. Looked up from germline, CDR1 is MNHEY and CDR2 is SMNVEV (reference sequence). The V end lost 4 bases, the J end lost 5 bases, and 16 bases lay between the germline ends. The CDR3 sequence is CASSSIIVAVDTQYF. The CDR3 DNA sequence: TGTGCCAGCAGTTCAATTATAGTAGCGGTAGATACGCAGTATTTT.